Below are 7 T cell receptor beta chains sequenced from a single sample in a study of cytotoxic CD8 clonotypes in ibrutinib-treated CLL. The method was immunoSEQ multiplex PCR; TCRdb's version includes in-frame clones alone and lacks a portion of them. This sample carries tens of thousands of clones, about three quarters of them seen once, and the ten largest clones take roughly a tenth. The sequenced sample was PBMCs, obtained at disease progression, from a patient treated with ibrutinib. These TCRs come from a human donor with chronic lymphocytic leukemia.

The chain combines TRBV18 with TRBJ2-3; 11 nucleotides match TRBD2. CDR1 and CDR2 from the germline V gene are KGHSH and LQKENI. This CDR3 is 16 amino acids long. Germline trimming cut 5 bases from V and 2 bases from J; bases unmatched to any gene: 6. The CDR3 bases are TGTGCCAGCTCAGCGGCTAGCGGGGGGACCACAGATACGCAGTATTTT. This encodes CASSAASGGTTDTQYF.

The rearrangement links TRBV5-1 to TRBJ2-1; no definite D call. CDR3 length: 13 amino acids. V shed 1 base and J shed 7 bases, with 9 bases lying between them. In germline, CDR1 is SGHRS, CDR2 YFSETQ. Written as DNA, the CDR3 is TGCGCCAGCAGCTTGTTGGTGGGAAATGAGCAGTTCTTC. This gives the protein CASSLLVGNEQFF.

This clone was picked up a small number of times. The CDR3 spells CASSVLRGTAPNEQFF. CDR3 bases: TGCGCCAGCAGTGTCCTCCGAGGGACAGCTCCCAATGAGCAGTTCTTC. This chain uses TRBV10-2 with TRBJ2-1; 7 bases match TRBD1. CDR3 size: 16 residues. Germline CDR1 is WSHSY and CDR2 is SAAADI. The V segment lost 4 bases and the J segment 6 bases; nucleotides outside the gene matches: 12.

This clone has just one count. The chain carries TRBV2 and TRBJ2-7; 8 nucleotides align to TRBD1. The V gene end was trimmed by 6 bases and the J gene end by 5 bases; junction bases not matched to a gene: 6. From germline, CDR1 is SNHLY and CDR2 FYNNEI. There are 13 residues in the CDR3. Written as DNA, the CDR3 is TGTGCCAGCAGGGGGGCAGGGGGCCACGAGCAGTACTTC. Translated, it gives CASRGAGGHEQYF.

This clone has only a few counts. CDR3 in DNA: TGTGCCAGCAGTCTACACAGGGGTTGGGCCTATGGCTACACCTTC. This translates into CASSLHRGWAYGYTF. V and J are TRBV28 and TRBJ1-2, with 7 bases identical to TRBD1. The CDR3 contains 15 residues. V lost 5 bases, J lost 4 bases, and 10 bases stayed unmatched. Germline CDR1 reads MDHEN; CDR2 reads SYDVKM.

A remark on this clone: The sample has other DNA sequences that encode this CDR3 too. The chain is built from TRBV5-1 and TRBJ2-1; 7 positions match TRBD2. J gave up 4 bases and V 4 bases, and 5 bases lay outside the gene matches. This CDR3 is built from 14 residues. The germline CDR1 and CDR2 sequences are SGHRS and YFSETQ. CDR3 sequence: CASSNLAAYNEQFF. The CDR3 region has the DNA TGCGCCAGCAGCAACCTAGCGGCGTACAATGAGCAGTTCTTC. The full variable domain, with the rest looked up from reference TRBV5-1 and TRBJ2-1, is KAGVTQTPRYLIKTRGQQVTLSCSPISGHRSVSWYQQTPGQGLQFLFEYFSETQRNKGNFPGRFSGRQFSNSRSEMNVSTLELGDSALYLCASSNLAAYNEQFFGPGTRLTVL.

V and J are TRBV10-2 and TRBJ1-1, with D tentatively TRBD1 (5 bases). V was shortened by 6 bases and J by 0 bases, with 14 bases between the two germline ends. This CDR3 is 15 amino acids long. Germline V gives CDR1 WSHSY, CDR2 SAAADI. CDR3 in amino acids: CASSPRDYMNTEAFF. DNA for the CDR3: TGCGCCAGCAGCCCCAGGGATTACATGAACACTGAAGCTTTCTTT.